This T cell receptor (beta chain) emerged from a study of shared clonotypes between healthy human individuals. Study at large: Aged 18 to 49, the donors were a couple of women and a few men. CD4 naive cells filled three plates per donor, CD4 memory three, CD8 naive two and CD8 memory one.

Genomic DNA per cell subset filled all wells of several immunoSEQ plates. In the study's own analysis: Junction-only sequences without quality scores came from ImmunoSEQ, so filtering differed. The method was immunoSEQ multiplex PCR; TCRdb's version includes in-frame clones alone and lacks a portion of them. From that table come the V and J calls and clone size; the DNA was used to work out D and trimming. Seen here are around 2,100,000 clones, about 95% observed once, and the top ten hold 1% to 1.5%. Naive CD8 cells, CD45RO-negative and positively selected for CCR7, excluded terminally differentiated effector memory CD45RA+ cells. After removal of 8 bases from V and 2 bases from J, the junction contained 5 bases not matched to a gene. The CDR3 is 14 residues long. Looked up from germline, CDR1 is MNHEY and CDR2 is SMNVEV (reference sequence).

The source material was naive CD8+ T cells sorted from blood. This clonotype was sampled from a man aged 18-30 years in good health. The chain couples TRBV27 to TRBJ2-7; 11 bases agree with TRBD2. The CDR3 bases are TGTGCCAGCGCTGGGACTAGCGGACCCTACGAGCAGTACTTC. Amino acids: CASAGTSGPYEQYF.